A single sample gave rise to the 5 T cell receptor beta chains below, sequenced in a study of shared clonotypes between healthy human individuals. This table comes from immunoSEQ multiplex PCR, and its TCRdb copy is limited to in-frame clones, with some not included. The repertoire includes over 150,000 clones, roughly 70% of them detected once, and more than 9% sits in the top ten. Material for sequencing was memory CD4+ T cells sorted from blood. Regarding subset: CD45RA-negative fraction. The origin of the receptors is a man aged 25 to 40 in good health.

This clone was counted once. The rearrangement joins TRBV5-1 to TRBJ2-5; maybe TRBD2 (6 bases). The V gene lost 4 bases and the J gene lost 5 bases, with 18 bases spanning the gap. Per germline, CDR1 SGHRS and CDR2 YFSETQ. CDR3 length: 15 amino acids. The CDR3 reads CASSTQAPGEETQYF. CDR3 DNA: TGCGCCAGCAGCACTCAGGCACCGGGGGAGGAGACCCAGTACTTC.

This clone was found a few times. The V call is TRBV20-1, the J call TRBJ1-2, with a tentative D call TRBD1 (5 bases). Germline V gives CDR1 DFQATT, CDR2 SNEGSKA (reference sequence). V lost 5 bases to trimming and J lost 5 bases, with 9 bases between them. The CDR3 loop spans 11 amino acids. CDR3 amino acids: CSASQEYGYTF. DNA of the CDR3: TGCAGTGCTTCACAGGAGTATGGCTACACCTTC.

The rearrangement uses TRBV5-4 and TRBJ1-2, with 9 bases lining up with TRBD1. Germline V gives CDR1 SGHNT, CDR2 YYREEE (reference sequence). V trimming: 3 bases; J trimming: 4 bases; junction bases outside the gene matches: 10. CDR3 length: 16 amino acids. The CDR3 nucleotides are TGTGCCAGCAGCTCCGATCCGGGACAGGGCCTCTATGGCTACACCTTC. It is translated as CASSSDPGQGLYGYTF.

The V call is TRBV15, the J call TRBJ2-5, with 7 nucleotides matching TRBD1. Germline CDR1 reads LNHNV; CDR2 reads YYDKDF (reference sequence). V shed 0 bases, J shed 5 bases, and the junction held 9 bases outside the gene matches. The CDR3 is 16 residues long. For the CDR3, the DNA is TGTGCCACCAGCAGAGATGGAAAGGGGGCTTGGGAGACCCAGTACTTC. It yields the protein CATSRDGKGAWETQYF.

This chain links TRBV5-6 with TRBJ2-3; weak D call: TRBD1 (5 bases). This CDR3 region has 17 residues. V was clipped by 4 bases and J by 2 bases, with 20 bases between them. From germline, CDR1 is SGHDT and CDR2 YYEEEE. CDR3 nucleotides: TGTGCCAGCAGCGTCGACAGAAGTCAACGATTCACAGATACGCAGTATTTT. Its protein product is CASSVDRSQRFTDTQYF.